This TCR beta chain was sequenced during a study of CD4 T cells in relation to SARS-CoV-2 and coronaviruses. Unexposed donor CD4+ T cells date from 2011-2018, before the COVID-19 pandemic. CD4+ T cells were isolated from the cells after around 10 days of culture. Note on this clone: The antigen is not known.

CDR1 MGHRA and CDR2 YSYEKL come from the germline V gene. The CDR3 covers 14 residues. Trimming took off 0 bases at V and 7 bases at J, with 12 bases between the two ends. Profiled with immunoSEQ multiplex PCR; TCRdb holds only in-frame clones, not every one. Counted here are around 29,000 clones, 76% occurring once; the ten biggest clones make up 14% to 15%. This receptor was obtained from a human donor in good health. The chain employs TRBV4-1 and TRBJ2-5; D gene uncertain. Sequencing was carried out using CD4+ T cells from PBMCs, cultured in vitro. Written as DNA, the CDR3 is TGCGCCAGCAGCCAAGAAGGCAGAGCAGGGACCCAGTACTTC. The encoded protein is CASSQEGRAGTQYF.